This TCR beta chain was obtained from a study of blood T cell repertoires in COVID-19. Assay used: immunoSEQ multiplex PCR; TCRdb lists only in-frame clones, some missing. The sample comprises 260,000 or so clones, 75% to 90% of which are singletons, and about 2.3% rests with the top ten. With V trimmed by 4 bases and J by 2 bases, 11 bases remained unmatched. In germline, CDR1 is SGHTA, CDR2 FQGNSA. The CDR3 has 17 residues. This receptor was taken from a woman between 45 and 60 years old who had recovered from COVID-19. The sample consisted of PBMCs or T cells enriched from blood (not recorded which). The gene calls are TRBV7-2 and TRBJ1-2, with TRBD1 matching over 9 bases. The CDR3 bases are TGTGCCAGCAGCTCCCCGGGGACCGGGACAGGGAACTATGGCTACACCTTC. Encoded protein: CASSSPGTGTGNYGYTF.